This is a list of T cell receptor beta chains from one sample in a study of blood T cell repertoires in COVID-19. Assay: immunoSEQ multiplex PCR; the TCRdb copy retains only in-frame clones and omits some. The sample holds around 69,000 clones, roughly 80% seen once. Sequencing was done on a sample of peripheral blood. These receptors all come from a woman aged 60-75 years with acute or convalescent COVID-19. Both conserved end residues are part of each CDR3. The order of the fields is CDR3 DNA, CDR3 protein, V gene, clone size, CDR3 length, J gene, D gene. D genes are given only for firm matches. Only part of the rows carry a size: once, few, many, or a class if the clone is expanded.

DNA: TGTGCCAGCAGCGGGACAGGGGACACCTACAATGAGCAGTTCTTC
CDR3: CASSGTGDTYNEQFF
V: TRBV9
size: .
length: 15
J: TRBJ2-1
D: TRBD1

DNA: TGTGCCATCAGTGAGTCGATCGGACTAGCGGGTGCGAGCTCCTACAATGAGCAGTTCTTC
CDR3: CAISESIGLAGASSYNEQFF
V: TRBV10-3
size: .
length: 20
J: TRBJ2-1
D: TRBD2

DNA: TGTGCCAGCAGTGACGAGAGGGGGGGGACGCAGTATTTT
CDR3: CASSDERGGTQYF
V: TRBV6-4
size: .
length: 13
J: TRBJ2-3
D: .

DNA: TGTGCCAGTAGTATGCCCCGGACACCAGCAACTAATGAAAAACTGTTTTTT
CDR3: CASSMPRTPATNEKLFF
V: TRBV19
size: .
length: 17
J: TRBJ1-4
D: .

DNA: TGTGCCGTCCCATCGGGGGACGCGAACACCGGGGAGCTGTTTTTT
CDR3: CAVPSGDANTGELFF
V: TRBV7-3
size: .
length: 15
J: TRBJ2-2
D: .

DNA: TGTGCCAGCAGTGAAGATCCAAGGGCAGGGCCAGGGGGCTACACCTTC
CDR3: CASSEDPRAGPGGYTF
V: TRBV6-1
size: .
length: 16
J: TRBJ1-2
D: .

DNA: TGTGCCATCAGTGAGGCTTGGGACAGGATTAACTATGGCTACACCTTC
CDR3: CAISEAWDRINYGYTF
V: TRBV10-3
size: .
length: 16
J: TRBJ1-2
D: TRBD1

DNA: TGCAGTGCTAGTGGGCGGGAGGGCACAGATACGCAGTATTTT
CDR3: CSASGREGTDTQYF
V: TRBV20-1
size: .
length: 14
J: TRBJ2-3
D: TRBD2

DNA: TGTGCCAGCAGCTCGGGACAGGGGCGGACTGAAGCTTTCTTT
CDR3: CASSSGQGRTEAFF
V: TRBV7-8
size: .
length: 14
J: TRBJ1-1
D: TRBD1

DNA: TGTGCCAGCTCCAGAATAGGGGGCGGTGGAACTAATGAAAAACTGTTTTTT
CDR3: CASSRIGGGGTNEKLFF
V: TRBV18
size: .
length: 17
J: TRBJ1-4
D: TRBD1

DNA: TGTGCCAGCAGCGCTAAGGGGCTGGGTAATTCACCCCTCCACTTT
CDR3: CASSAKGLGNSPLHF
V: TRBV7-6
size: once
length: 15
J: TRBJ1-6
D: .

DNA: TGTGCCAGCAGCTTAAGCCTACCAGATACGCAGTATTTT
CDR3: CASSLSLPDTQYF
V: TRBV7-3
size: once
length: 13
J: TRBJ2-3
D: .

DNA: TGTGCCATCAGTGAAGGTCTCGGGCTAGCGGGGTCCTACGAGCAGTACTTC
CDR3: CAISEGLGLAGSYEQYF
V: TRBV10-3
size: few
length: 17
J: TRBJ2-7
D: TRBD2

DNA: TGTGCCAGCAGCTTTAGTGCCCCGGAGACCCAGTACTTC
CDR3: CASSFSAPETQYF
V: TRBV7-9
size: .
length: 13
J: TRBJ2-5
D: .

DNA: TGTGCCAGTAGGGGACACGACTACTACGAGCAGTACTTC
CDR3: CASRGHDYYEQYF
V: TRBV19
size: .
length: 13
J: TRBJ2-7
D: .

DNA: TGTGCCAGTAGTACGCCGGTCGGGACTCCGCGATTT
CDR3: CASSTPVGTPRF
V: TRBV19
size: .
length: 12
J: TRBJ1-4
D: .

DNA: TGCGCCAGCAGCCCCCAAGTCCCAGGGGTCAGGGGTATAAACACTGAAGCTTTCTTT
CDR3: CASSPQVPGVRGINTEAFF
V: TRBV5-1
size: .
length: 19
J: TRBJ1-1
D: .

DNA: TGTGCCAGCAGCTCGGGACTAGCCGCCGGGGAGCAGTACTTC
CDR3: CASSSGLAAGEQYF
V: TRBV11-3
size: few
length: 14
J: TRBJ2-7
D: TRBD2

DNA: TGTGCCAGCAGCCAAGATCTGCGACAAAATCAGCCCCAGCATTTT
CDR3: CASSQDLRQNQPQHF
V: TRBV3-1/TRBV3-2
size: .
length: 15
J: TRBJ1-5
D: .

DNA: TGCGCCAGCAGTTTAACGACGGGGGAGACAGGGGGCTACGAGCAGTACTTC
CDR3: CASSLTTGETGGYEQYF
V: TRBV10-2
size: .
length: 17
J: TRBJ2-7
D: TRBD1